This is a list of T cell receptor beta chains from one sample in a study of T cell repertoires in cytomegalovirus infection. TCRdb reprocessed the reads with MiXCR, giving one entry per CDR3 protein. The sample includes 250,000 or so distinct CDR3 sequences, around an eighth of them seen just once. What was sequenced was PBMCs. These receptors all come from a human donor in good health (CMV status not recorded). Some clones in this sample may be carry-over from other donors' samples. The CDR3 runs from the conserved cysteine through the conserved F or W. A D gene is named only where the DNA matches it firmly. Clone size, where shown, is once, few, many, or a class for clones that have expanded.

d_call j_call v_call clone_size cdr3_nt cdr3_aa
TRBD2 TRBJ2-3 TRBV2 NA TGTGCCAGCTACAAGCGGGAGTTTAGCACAGATACGCAGTATTTT CASYKREFSTDTQYF
TRBD2 TRBJ2-4 TRBV4-3 few TGCGCCAGCAGCCAAGATCCAGCGGGAGGGCTCAAAAACATTCAGTACTTC CASSQDPAGGLKNIQYF
NA TRBJ2-7 TRBV9 NA TGTGCCAGCAGCCCCAGGGAAGGGCGCGAGCAGTACTTC CASSPREGREQYF
NA TRBJ1-2 TRBV5-1 many TGCGCCAGCAGCTTGGCAGACAACTATGGCTACACCTTC CASSLADNYGYTF
NA TRBJ1-5 TRBV7-2 many TGTGCCAGCAGCTTAGTTGTATCCGACTATAGCAATCAGCCCCAGCATTTT CASSLVVSDYSNQPQHF
TRBD2 TRBJ2-2 TRBV12-5 NA TGTGCTAGTGGCACGACTAGCGGAACAAACACCGGGGAGCTGTTTTTT CASGTTSGTNTGELFF
TRBD2 TRBJ2-1 TRBV19 few TGTGCCAGTAGTAGAGGGACTAGCGGGGAGGGGTTCTTC CASSRGTSGEGFF
NA TRBJ2-3 TRBV7-2 NA TGTGTCAGCAGCTCCGGGACACCCAGCACAGATACGCAGTATTTT CVSSSGTPSTDTQYF
NA TRBJ2-2 TRBV19 NA TGTGCCAGTAGTAGAACAGGGAGGGGGAACACCGGGGAGCTGTTTTTT CASSRTGRGNTGELFF
NA TRBJ1-5 TRBV7-2 many TGTGCCAGCAGCTTAGTGCCAGAGGGCAATCAGCCCCAGCATTTT CASSLVPEGNQPQHF
TRBD1 TRBJ2-7 TRBV20-1 NA TGCAGTGCTGAGACAGGGAAGGTGAACGAGCAGTACTTC CSAETGKVNEQYF
TRBD2 TRBJ2-2 TRBV4-2 many TGTGCCAGCGAAGGGGCGGGGGGACTTAACACCGGGGAGCTGTTTTTT CASEGAGGLNTGELFF
TRBD1 TRBJ1-6 TRBV5-1 NA TGCGCCAGCAGCGCCCGGGACAGGAATTCACCCCTCCACTTT CASSARDRNSPLHF
TRBD2 TRBJ2-3 TRBV20-1 few TGCAGTGCTAGAGATGGGCTGCTACTAGCGGGAGGGGTAGATACGCAGTATTTT CSARDGLLLAGGVDTQYF
NA TRBJ1-5 TRBV6-4 many TGTGCCAGCAGTGAAGACGTAGGCAATCAGCCCCAGCATTTT CASSEDVGNQPQHF
TRBD1 TRBJ2-7 TRBV28 few TGTGCCAGCACTTGGGACAGGGGCTACGAGCAGTACTTC CASTWDRGYEQYF
NA TRBJ1-1 TRBV5-4 NA TGTGCCAGCAGCTTGAGGGGCGGGGTGAACACTGAAGCTTTCTTT CASSLRGGVNTEAFF
TRBD2 TRBJ2-7 TRBV29-1 NA TGCAGCTGCCGCATTGAGGGAAAGGGACTAGCGGGTGTCTACGAGCAGTACTTC CSCRIEGKGLAGVYEQYF
NA TRBJ2-3 TRBV7-6 many TGTGCCAGCAGCCCGACAGGAATAGCGAGAAACACAGATACGCAGTATTTT CASSPTGIARNTDTQYF
NA TRBJ2-7 TRBV7-2 many TGTGCCAGCAGCTCTGCCAACAGGCTCCTCTCCTACGAGCAGTACTTC CASSSANRLLSYEQYF
NA TRBJ1-5 TRBV19 many TGTGCCAGTAGTATGGGTACTCATAGCAATCAGCCCCAGCATTTT CASSMGTHSNQPQHF
NA TRBJ1-5 TRBV7-2 many TGTGCCAGCAGCCCTTGGGCAGTGGGATTCAATCAGCCCCAGCATTTT CASSPWAVGFNQPQHF
NA TRBJ2-1 TRBV6-2/TRBV6-3 few TGTGCCAGCAGCCCCATCGGGGGCAGAAACAATGAGCAGTTCTTC CASSPIGGRNNEQFF
NA TRBJ1-1 TRBV19 many TGTGCCAGTAGTCTATTACAGGGCAGCACTGAAGCTTTCTTT CASSLLQGSTEAFF
NA TRBJ2-7 TRBV24-1 many TGTGCCACCAGTGGAGAGGGAACCTACGAGCAGTACTTC CATSGEGTYEQYF
NA TRBJ1-1 TRBV15 few TGTGCCACCAGCAGAGGGGCAGATAACACTGAAGCTTTCTTT CATSRGADNTEAFF